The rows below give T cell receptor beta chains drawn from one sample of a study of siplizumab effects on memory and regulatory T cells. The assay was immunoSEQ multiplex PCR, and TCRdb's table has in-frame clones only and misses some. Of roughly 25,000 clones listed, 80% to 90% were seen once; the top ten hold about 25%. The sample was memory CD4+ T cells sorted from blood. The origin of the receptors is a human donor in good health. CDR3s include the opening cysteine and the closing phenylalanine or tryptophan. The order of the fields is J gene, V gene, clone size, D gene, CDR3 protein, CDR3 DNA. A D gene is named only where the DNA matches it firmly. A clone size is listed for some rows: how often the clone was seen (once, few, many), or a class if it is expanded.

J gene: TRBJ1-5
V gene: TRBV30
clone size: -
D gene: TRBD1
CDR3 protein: CAWSGTGDQPQHF
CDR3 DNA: TGTGCCTGGAGCGGGACAGGGGATCAGCCCCAGCATTTT

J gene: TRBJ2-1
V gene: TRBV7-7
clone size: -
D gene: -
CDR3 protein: CASSPTVSSYNEQFF
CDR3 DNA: TGTGCTAGCAGCCCGACCGTGAGCTCCTACAATGAGCAGTTCTTC

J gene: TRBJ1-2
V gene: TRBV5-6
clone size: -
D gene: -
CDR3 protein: CASSLGVQGVGYTF
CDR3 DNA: TGTGCCAGCAGCTTGGGAGTCCAGGGCGTTGGCTACACCTTC

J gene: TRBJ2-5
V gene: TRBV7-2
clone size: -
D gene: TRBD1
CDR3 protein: CASAGTGSFETQYF
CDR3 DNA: TGTGCCAGCGCCGGGACAGGGTCTTTTGAGACCCAGTACTTC

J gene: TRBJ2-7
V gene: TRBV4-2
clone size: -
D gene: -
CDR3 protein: CASSQDTTTYEQYF
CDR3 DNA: TGTGCCAGCAGCCAAGATACCACAACCTACGAGCAGTACTTC

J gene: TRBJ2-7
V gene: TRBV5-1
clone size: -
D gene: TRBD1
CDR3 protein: CASSRTGQGSYEQYF
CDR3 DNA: TGCGCCAGCAGCCGTACCGGACAGGGAAGTTACGAGCAGTACTTC

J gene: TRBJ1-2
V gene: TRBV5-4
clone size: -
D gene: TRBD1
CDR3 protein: CASSFWQGAPIGYTF
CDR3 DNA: TGTGCCAGCAGCTTCTGGCAGGGGGCACCGATCGGCTACACCTTC

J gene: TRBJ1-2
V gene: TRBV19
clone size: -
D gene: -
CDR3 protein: CASSQPSAAGYGYTF
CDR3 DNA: TGTGCCAGTAGTCAACCATCGGCCGCAGGGTATGGCTACACCTTC

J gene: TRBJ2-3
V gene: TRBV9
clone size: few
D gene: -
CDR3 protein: CASSVNSVDTQYF
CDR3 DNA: TGTGCCAGCAGCGTCAATTCGGTGGATACGCAGTATTTT

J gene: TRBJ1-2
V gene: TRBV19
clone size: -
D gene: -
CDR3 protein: CASSIARGGGYGYTF
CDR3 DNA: TGTGCCAGTAGTATCGCCAGGGGCGGAGGCTATGGCTACACCTTC

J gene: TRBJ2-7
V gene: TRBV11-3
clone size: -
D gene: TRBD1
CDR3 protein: CASSLRQGGSYEQYF
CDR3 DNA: TGTGCCAGCAGCCTAAGACAGGGTGGCTCCTACGAGCAGTACTTC

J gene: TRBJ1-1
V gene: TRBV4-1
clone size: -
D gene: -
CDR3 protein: CASSPLSRVGNTEAFF
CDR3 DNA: TGCGCCAGCAGCCCCCTATCAAGAGTGGGGAACACTGAAGCTTTCTTT

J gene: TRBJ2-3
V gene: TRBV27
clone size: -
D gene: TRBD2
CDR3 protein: CASSFGLAGSTDTQYF
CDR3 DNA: TGTGCCAGCAGTTTTGGACTAGCGGGAAGCACAGATACGCAGTATTTT

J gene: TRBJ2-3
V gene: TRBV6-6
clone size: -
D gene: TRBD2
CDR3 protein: CASSIASGKADTQYF
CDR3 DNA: TGTGCCAGCAGTATCGCTAGCGGGAAGGCAGATACGCAGTATTTT

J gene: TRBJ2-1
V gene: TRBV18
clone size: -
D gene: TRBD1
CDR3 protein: CASSPRDSPGGSYNEQFF
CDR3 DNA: TGTGCCAGCTCACCACGAGATTCCCCAGGGGGCTCCTACAATGAGCAGTTCTTC

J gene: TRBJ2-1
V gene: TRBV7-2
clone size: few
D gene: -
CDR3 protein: CASSQPGQNYNEQFF
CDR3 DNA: TGTGCCAGCAGCCAACCAGGACAGAACTACAATGAGCAGTTCTTC

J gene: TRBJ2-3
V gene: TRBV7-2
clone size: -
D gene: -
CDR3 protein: CASKLMRDTDTQYF
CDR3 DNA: TGTGCCAGCAAGCTTATGAGGGACACAGATACGCAGTATTTT

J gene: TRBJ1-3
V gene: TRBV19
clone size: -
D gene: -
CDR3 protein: CASSARTASSGNTIYF
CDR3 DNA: TGTGCCAGTAGTGCCCGGACAGCCAGCTCTGGAAACACCATATATTTT

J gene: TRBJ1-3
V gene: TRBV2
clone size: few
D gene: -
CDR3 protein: CASRDTSGNTIYF
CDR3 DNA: TGTGCCAGCAGGGACACCTCTGGAAACACCATATATTTT

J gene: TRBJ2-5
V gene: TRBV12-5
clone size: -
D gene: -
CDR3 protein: CASGSPARVKGEETQYF
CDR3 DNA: TGTGCTAGTGGTTCCCCGGCTAGAGTCAAGGGCGAAGAGACCCAGTACTTC

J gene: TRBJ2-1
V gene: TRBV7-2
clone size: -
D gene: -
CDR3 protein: CASLAGLLNNEQFF
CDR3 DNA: TGTGCCAGCTTGGCGGGACTGCTCAACAATGAGCAGTTCTTC

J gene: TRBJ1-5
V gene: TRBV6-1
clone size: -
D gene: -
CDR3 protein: CASRQNSNQPQHF
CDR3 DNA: TGTGCCAGCAGACAGAATAGCAATCAGCCCCAGCATTTT

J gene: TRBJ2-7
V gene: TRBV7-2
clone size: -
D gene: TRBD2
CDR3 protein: CASSLSSGSLTDEQYF
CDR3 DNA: TGTGCCAGCAGCTTAAGTAGCGGGAGTTTGACGGACGAGCAGTACTTC

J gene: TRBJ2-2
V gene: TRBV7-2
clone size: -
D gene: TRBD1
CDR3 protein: CASSLGTGVNGELFF
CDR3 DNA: TGTGCCAGCAGCTTAGGGACAGGGGTAAACGGGGAGCTGTTTTTT

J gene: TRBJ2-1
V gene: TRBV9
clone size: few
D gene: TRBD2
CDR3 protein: CASSPGGGTDNEQFF
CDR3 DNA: TGTGCCAGCAGCCCCGGGGGGGGGACGGACAATGAGCAGTTCTTC

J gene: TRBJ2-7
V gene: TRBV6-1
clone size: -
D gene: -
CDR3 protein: CASSLRSGAYEQYF
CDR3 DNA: TGTGCCAGCAGTTTAAGGTCTGGGGCCTACGAGCAGTACTTC

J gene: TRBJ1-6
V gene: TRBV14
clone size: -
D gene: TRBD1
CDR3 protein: CASSQTTGLSSPLHF
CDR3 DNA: TGTGCCAGCAGCCAGACGACAGGGCTTAGTTCACCCCTCCACTTT

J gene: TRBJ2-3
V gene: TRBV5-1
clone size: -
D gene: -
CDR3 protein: CASSLETDTQYF
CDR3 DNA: TGCGCCAGCAGCTTGGAGACAGATACGCAGTATTTT

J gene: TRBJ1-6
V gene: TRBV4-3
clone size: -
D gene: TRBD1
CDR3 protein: CASSQSTGRAYNSPLHF
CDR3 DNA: TGCGCCAGCAGCCAATCGACAGGGAGGGCCTATAATTCACCCCTCCACTTT

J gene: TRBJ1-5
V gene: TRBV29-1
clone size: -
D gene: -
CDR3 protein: CSVEVSAGQPQHF
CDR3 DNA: TGCAGCGTTGAAGTCAGCGCGGGGCAGCCCCAGCATTTT

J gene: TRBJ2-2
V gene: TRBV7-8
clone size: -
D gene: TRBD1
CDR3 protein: CASSKNRDRLNTGELFF
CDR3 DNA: TGTGCCAGCAGCAAGAATCGGGACAGGTTGAACACCGGGGAGCTGTTTTTT

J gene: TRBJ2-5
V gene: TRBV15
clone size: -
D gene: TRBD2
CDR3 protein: CATSSGTSGSQETQYF
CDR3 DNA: TGTGCCACCAGCAGTGGGACTAGCGGGTCTCAAGAGACCCAGTACTTC

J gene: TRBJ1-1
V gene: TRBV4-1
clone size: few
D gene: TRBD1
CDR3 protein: CASSLGTGGANTEAFF
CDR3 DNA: TGCGCCAGCAGCCTTGGGACAGGGGGGGCCAACACTGAAGCTTTCTTT

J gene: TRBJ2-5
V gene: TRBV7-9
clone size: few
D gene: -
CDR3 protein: CASSWSPPGQRRETQYF
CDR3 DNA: TGTGCCAGCAGCTGGAGTCCCCCGGGACAACGGAGAGAGACCCAGTACTTC

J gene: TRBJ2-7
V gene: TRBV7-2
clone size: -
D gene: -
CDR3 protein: CASSLAGRSSYEQYF
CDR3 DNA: TGTGCCAGCAGCTTAGCGGGGAGGAGCTCCTACGAGCAGTACTTC

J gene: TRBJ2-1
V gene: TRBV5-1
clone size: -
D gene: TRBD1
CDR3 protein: CASSLYGQGADPYNEQFF
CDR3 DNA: TGCGCCAGCAGCTTGTACGGACAGGGGGCCGACCCCTACAATGAGCAGTTCTTC

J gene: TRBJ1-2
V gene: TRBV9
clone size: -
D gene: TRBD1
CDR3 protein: CASSGRTGRGYTF
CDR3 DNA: TGTGCCAGCAGCGGACGGACAGGGCGGGGCTACACCTTC

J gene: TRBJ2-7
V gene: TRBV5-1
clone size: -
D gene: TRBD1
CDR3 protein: CASSSPGQGSSYEQYF
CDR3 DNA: TGCGCCAGCAGCTCACCGGGACAGGGGTCCTCCTACGAGCAGTACTTC

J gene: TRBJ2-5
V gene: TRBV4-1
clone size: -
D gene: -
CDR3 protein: CASSQALRGTQYF
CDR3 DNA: TGCGCCAGCAGCCAAGCTCTGAGGGGGACCCAGTACTTC

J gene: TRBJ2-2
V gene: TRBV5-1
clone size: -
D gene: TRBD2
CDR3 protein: CASSFDSSGSTPGELFF
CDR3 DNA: TGCGCCAGCAGCTTTGACTCTAGCGGGAGTACGCCCGGGGAGCTGTTTTTT

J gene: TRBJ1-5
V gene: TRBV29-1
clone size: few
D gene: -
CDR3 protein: CSVADSNSNQPQHF
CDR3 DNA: TGCAGCGTTGCGGACAGCAATAGCAATCAGCCCCAGCATTTT

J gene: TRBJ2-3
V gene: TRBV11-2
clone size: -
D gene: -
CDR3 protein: CASSLDQTADTQYF
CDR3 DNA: TGTGCCAGCAGCTTGGACCAGACAGCAGATACGCAGTATTTT

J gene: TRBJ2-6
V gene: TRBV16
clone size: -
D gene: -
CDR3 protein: CASSPREGANVLTF
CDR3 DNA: TGTGCCAGCAGCCCAAGGGAAGGGGCCAACGTCCTGACTTTC

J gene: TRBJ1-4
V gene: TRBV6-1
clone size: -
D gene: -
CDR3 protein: CASTGLINEKLFF
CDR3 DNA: TGTGCCAGCACGGGACTGATTAATGAAAAACTGTTTTTT

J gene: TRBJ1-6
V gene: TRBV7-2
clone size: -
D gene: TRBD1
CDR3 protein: CASSQGQVYSPLHF
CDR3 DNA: TGTGCCAGCAGCCAGGGACAGGTCTATTCACCCCTCCACTTT